This passage covers 25 T cell receptor beta chains from one sample sequenced in a study of T and B cells in COVID-19 patients. Blood genomic DNA input for TRB amplification was 250-500 ng. Multiplex PCR with BIOMED2 TRB-A/B primer pools amplified TRB rearrangements. A single record per CDR3 protein comes from TCRdb applying MiXCR to the multiplex PCR reads. The data show 18,000 or so distinct CDR3 sequences, just over 35% seen once. The source material was blood. Receptors originate from a human donor with active COVID-19.

This clonotype ranks as medium-sized. V and J are TRBV19 and TRBJ2-1; either TRBD1 or TRBD2 may fit D (5 bases each). The CDR3 spans 13 residues. Trimming left V 6 bases short and J 8 bases short, with 14 bases between. Germline V lookup: CDR1 LNHDA, CDR2 SQIVND (reference sequence). The CDR3 DNA follows: TGTGCCAGTAGGGGGGTGGGACGCGATGAGCAGTTCTTC. The encoded protein is CASRGVGRDEQFF.

The rearrangement joins TRBV10-3 to TRBJ2-1, with D perhaps TRBD1 (6 bases). Looked up from germline, CDR1 is ENHRY and CDR2 is SYGVKD. V shed 6 bases and J shed 2 bases, with 17 bases lying between them. This CDR3 comprises 16 residues. The CDR3 DNA reads as TGTGCCATCAGCGTAGAACAGGGTAGAACCTACAATGAGCAGTTCTTC. Amino acids: CAISVEQGRTYNEQFF.

This sequence joins TRBV5-6 and TRBJ2-7; 8 nucleotides align to TRBD2. The CDR3 runs 14 residues. Germline V gives CDR1 SGHDT, CDR2 YYEEEE. V trimming: 4 bases; J trimming: 2 bases; junction bases outside the gene matches: 5. CDR3 amino acids: CASSTGLAAYEQYF. DNA of the CDR3: TGTGCCAGCAGCACCGGACTAGCCGCCTACGAGCAGTACTTC.

There are a few counts of this clonotype. Mismatch with germline at one junction end may stem from a read error. The rearrangement joins TRBV4-3 to TRBJ2-3; D is possibly TRBD1 (5 bases). This CDR3 is built from 16 residues. Per the germline V gene, CDR1 is LGHNA and CDR2 is YSLEER. CDR3: CASSQDTQGSTDTQYF. CDR3 nucleotide sequence: TGTGCCAGCAGCCAAGACACGCAGGGAAGCACAGATACGCAGTATTTT.

This clonotype was picked up one time. The chain combines TRBV6-5 with TRBJ2-3; 14 bases are a match to TRBD2. The V gene end was trimmed by 6 bases and the J gene end by 2 bases; junction bases not matched to a gene: 13. Germline V gene data show CDR1 as MNHEY and CDR2 as SVGAGI. The CDR3 runs 19 residues. The CDR3 reads CASSSPPGLAGVFTDTQYF. CDR3 nucleotides: TGTGCCAGCAGCTCCCCACCGGGACTAGCGGGGGTTTTCACAGATACGCAGTATTTT.

The CDR3 DNA follows: TGTGCCAGCAGTTACTCGACTGAGTCTAACTATGGCTACACCTTC. Translation: CASSYSTESNYGYTF. J is TRBJ1-2 and V is TRBV6-5; D gene ambiguous. CDR1 is MNHEY, CDR2 SVGAGI, per germline. CDR3 length: 15 residues. Trimming removed 0 bases at V and 0 bases at J, with 8 bases between.

By share, this clonotype ranks as medium-sized. V is TRBV19 and J is TRBJ2-1; 10 nucleotides line up with TRBD2. The CDR3 runs to 15 residues. The J segment lost 3 bases and the V segment lost 4 bases, leaving 3 bases of the junction unmatched. Germline V gene lookup returns CDR1 LNHDA and CDR2 SQIVND (reference sequence). The chain's CDR3 is CASSSQRGGYNEQFF. CDR3 in DNA: TGTGCCAGTAGTAGTCAGCGGGGGGGCTACAATGAGCAGTTCTTC.

The gene calls are TRBV12-3 or TRBV12-4 and TRBJ1-5, with 11 bases that match TRBD1. V was clipped by 5 bases and J by 5 bases; unmatched bases: 5. The CDR3 runs 15 residues. The CDR3 reads CASSLWTGGDQPQHF. In DNA, the CDR3 is TGTGCCAGCAGTCTGTGGACAGGGGGCGATCAGCCCCAGCATTTT.

J is TRBJ1-2 and V is TRBV12-3 or TRBV12-4; tentatively, D is TRBD1 (6 bases). This CDR3 is built from 12 residues. Between the trimmed V and J ends, which lost 3 bases and 10 bases, there was a span of 12 bases. The CDR3 DNA follows: TGTGCCAGCAGTTTTGATCGACAGGACTACACCTTC. It specifies CASSFDRQDYTF.

This clonotype was observed once. The chain employs TRBV7-9 and TRBJ2-7; 9 nucleotides agree with TRBD2. CDR1 and CDR2 from the germline V gene are SEHNR and FQNEAQ (reference sequence). V shed 4 bases, J shed 6 bases, and the junction held 4 bases outside the gene matches. The CDR3 covers 13 residues. CDR3 amino acids: CASSSGLAREQYF. The CDR3 DNA sequence: TGTGCCAGCAGCTCCGGACTAGCGCGCGAGCAGTACTTC.

This sequence joins TRBV6-1 and TRBJ2-6; 10 nucleotides agree with TRBD1. The CDR3 is made up of 18 amino acids. From germline, CDR1 is MNHNS and CDR2 SASEGT. V trimming: 5 bases; J trimming: 1 base; junction bases outside the gene matches: 8. The CDR3 loop is CASSHRDRGYSGANVLTF. Here the CDR3 DNA reads TGTGCCAGCAGTCATCGGGACAGGGGTTATTCTGGGGCCAACGTCCTGACTTTC.

The V call is TRBV6-5, the J call TRBJ2-5; D uncertain. The V and J ends lost 10 bases and 1 base respectively, with 13 bases between them. CDR1 and CDR2 from the germline V gene are MNHEY and SVGAGI. The length of the CDR3 is 13 residues. The CDR3 coding sequence is TGTGCCACGGGCGCGGCAGCCCAAGAGACCCAGTACTTC. This encodes CATGAAAQETQYF.

The CDR3 loop is CASSLGRRGAYEQYV. The CDR3 DNA is TGTGCCAGCAGCTTGGGGAGGAGGGGGGCCTACGAGCAGTACGTC. J is TRBJ2-7 and V is TRBV5-6, with D perhaps being TRBD1 or TRBD2 (6 bases each). The V gene lost 0 bases and the J gene lost 2 bases, with 12 bases spanning the gap. CDR1 is SGHDT and CDR2 is YYEEEE in the germline V gene. The CDR3 totals 15 residues.

This chain links TRBV15 with TRBJ1-2; 9 bases agree with TRBD1. V was clipped by 0 bases and J by 4 bases; unmatched bases: 12. Germline lookup yields CDR1 LNHNV and CDR2 YYDKDF (reference sequence). The CDR3 is 18 amino acids. The CDR3 DNA reads as TGTGCCACCAGCAGAGACTCGGGTTTACAGGGGGCTGGCTATGGCTACACCTTC. Protein: CATSRDSGLQGAGYGYTF.

This clonotype was observed a handful of times. The chain employs TRBV6-5 and TRBJ2-5; TRBD1 matches 7 bases. CDR1 MNHEY and CDR2 SVGAGI come from the germline V gene. V was pared by 8 bases and J by 7 bases, with 13 bases of the junction left unmatched. The length of the CDR3 is 14 residues. CDR3 sequence reads: CASDLGGGWATQYF. CDR3 nucleotide sequence: TGTGCCAGCGACCTAGGGGGCGGCTGGGCGACCCAGTACTTC.

This clonotype was recorded a few times. The V gene is TRBV6-2 or TRBV6-3, the J gene TRBJ2-2; 7 bases map to TRBD1. In germline, CDR1 is MNHEY, CDR2 SVGEGT. This CDR3 spans 15 amino acids. The J segment lost 7 bases and the V segment lost 6 bases, leaving 11 bases of the junction unmatched. CDR3 loop: CASRRLEGAGGELFF. Written as DNA, the CDR3 is TGTGCCAGCAGACGACTCGAGGGGGCGGGCGGGGAGCTGTTTTTT.

With respect to this clonotype: A much larger clonotype is one base distant, so this may be a read error. The rearrangement uses TRBV29-1 and TRBJ1-2; D remains ambiguous. CDR3 length: 12 amino acids. Germline lookup yields CDR1 SQVTM and CDR2 ANQGSEA. Trimming pared 5 bases from V and 4 bases from J, leaving 11 bases between. CDR3 bases: TGCAGCGTTAGCCGGAACACCTATGGCTACACCTTC. Amino acids: CSVSRNTYGYTF.

The CDR3 loop reads CSARVTGRDTEAFF. CDR3 sequence (DNA): TGCAGTGCTAGAGTAACAGGGAGGGACACTGAAGCTTTCTTT. V usage is TRBV20-1 and J usage is TRBJ1-1; perhaps TRBD1 as D (6 bases). Germline values: CDR1 DFQATT, CDR2 SNEGSKA (reference sequence). This CDR3 has 14 amino acids. V was trimmed by 1 base and J by 3 bases, leaving 12 bases between them.

V and J are TRBV6-6 and TRBJ2-1; 7 bases line up with TRBD1. V trimming: 2 bases; J trimming: 9 bases; junction bases outside the gene matches: 10. This CDR3 comprises 15 residues. CDR1 MNHNY and CDR2 SVGAGI come from the germline V gene (reference sequence). The CDR3 sequence: CASSYTRDRESEQFF. CDR3 DNA sequence: TGTGCCAGCAGTTACACCCGGGACAGAGAAAGTGAGCAGTTCTTC.

This clonotype was detected a few times. This chain uses TRBV15 with TRBJ2-3; D not certain. Trimming cost V 8 bases and J 2 bases, with 17 bases left between them. The germline gives CDR1 LNHNV, CDR2 YYDKDF (reference sequence). The CDR3 is made up of 15 amino acids. CDR3 region: CATVATAQHTDTQYF. The CDR3 DNA reads TGTGCCACCGTTGCCACAGCTCAACACACAGATACGCAGTATTTT.

The chain combines TRBV20-1 with TRBJ2-3, with 9 bases that match TRBD2. After removal of 3 bases from V and 5 bases from J, the junction contained 15 bases not matched to a gene. The CDR3 consists of 17 residues. Germline V lookup: CDR1 DFQATT, CDR2 SNEGSKA (reference sequence). CDR3 sequence (DNA): TGCAGTGCTAGGGGCCAGGGGCGGGGGGGCGAGTTAGATACGCAGTATTTT. It is translated as CSARGQGRGGELDTQYF.

This chain links TRBV6-1 with TRBJ1-5, with 10 bases matching TRBD1. CDR1 is MNHNS, CDR2 SASEGT, per germline. The CDR3 has 17 amino acids. V shed 8 bases, J shed 0 bases, and the junction held 10 bases outside the gene matches. The CDR3 DNA is TGTGCCAGCCGGGACAGGGGACAACCGAATAGCAATCAGCCCCAGCATTTT. Translated, it gives CASRDRGQPNSNQPQHF.

V usage is TRBV12-3 or TRBV12-4 and J usage is TRBJ2-3, with D tentatively TRBD1 (5 bases). V was pared by 8 bases and J by 0 bases, with 18 bases between. The CDR3 is 16 amino acids. The CDR3 bases are TGTGCCAGCTCCCCAATGAAGGGGCCTAGCACAGATACGCAGTATTTT. It codes for CASSPMKGPSTDTQYF.

This clonotype was recorded at least ten times. V and J are TRBV19 and TRBJ1-3; no reliable D call. Germline CDR1 reads LNHDA; CDR2 reads SQIVND (reference sequence). Trimming left V 6 bases short and J 4 bases short, with 7 bases between. CDR3 length: 12 residues. DNA of the CDR3: TGTGCCAGTAGAGCAGGAGGAAACACCATATATTTT. It specifies CASRAGGNTIYF. Drawing the rest from reference TRBV19 and TRBJ1-3, the complete variable domain is DGGITQSPKYLFRKEGQNVTLSCEQNLNHDAMYWYRQDPGQGLRLIYYSQIVNDFQKGDIAEGYSVSREKKESFPLTVTSAQKNPTAFYLCASRAGGNTIYFGEGSWLTVV.

Regarding this clonotype: Germline and junction disagree at one end, which may indicate a read error. The genes are TRBV6-1 and TRBJ1-4; no definite D call. Germline V gene sequence: CDR1 MNHNS, CDR2 SASEGT. This CDR3 is 15 amino acids long. CDR3 nucleotides: TGTTCCAGCAGTGAAATGGGTTTGGATAATGAAAAACTGTTTTTT. Translation: CSSSEMGLDNEKLFF.